The rows below give T cell receptor beta chains drawn from one sample of a study of OX40 agonist ivuxolimab in advanced cancers. Assay used: immunoSEQ multiplex PCR; TCRdb lists only in-frame clones, some missing. The repertoire includes 90,000 to 100,000 clones, roughly nine tenths of them detected once, and 0.8% to 0.9% sits in the top ten. This material consisted of CD4+ or CD8+ T cells sorted from blood, taken in a trial of the OX40 agonist ivuxolimab. Every receptor here comes from an adult with an advanced solid tumor such as melanoma, head and neck, liver or kidney cancer. Each CDR3 is given with its conserved first and last residue. A D gene is named only where the DNA matches it firmly. Expanded clones are given a class, and other clones once, few, many or no size at all.

V: TRBV19
size: NA
D: NA
J: TRBJ2-3
DNA: TGTGCCAGTTCTATGCTTCTGTCTAGCACAGATACGCAGTATTTT
CDR3: CASSMLLSSTDTQYF

V: TRBV7-9
size: NA
D: TRBD1
J: TRBJ1-1
DNA: TGTGCCAGCAGACCCGAGGGACAGGGGCCCGAGGCTTTCTTT
CDR3: CASRPEGQGPEAFF

V: TRBV30
size: few
D: TRBD2
J: TRBJ2-5
DNA: TGTGCCTGGAGTACCAGCGGGGGCCGTGGGACCCAGTACTTC
CDR3: CAWSTSGGRGTQYF

V: TRBV4-1
size: NA
D: NA
J: TRBJ2-3
DNA: TGCGCCAGCAGCCAACATACCCGAGGAGGCACGGCAGATACGCAGTATTTT
CDR3: CASSQHTRGGTADTQYF

V: TRBV25-1
size: NA
D: NA
J: TRBJ1-4
DNA: TGTGCCAGCAGTGAACGGGGGGTGGGTGAAAAACTGTTTTTT
CDR3: CASSERGVGEKLFF

V: TRBV28
size: NA
D: NA
J: TRBJ1-5
DNA: TGTGCCAGCAGCTTGGCGCAACCGCCCCAGCATTTT
CDR3: CASSLAQPPQHF

V: TRBV5-4
size: NA
D: TRBD2
J: TRBJ2-1
DNA: TGTGCCAGCAACATTATGGGGGGGAATGAGCAGTTCTTC
CDR3: CASNIMGGNEQFF

V: TRBV5-1
size: few
D: NA
J: TRBJ1-1
DNA: TGCGCCAGCAGCTTGGGGCGCAGGACCACTGAAGCTTTCTTT
CDR3: CASSLGRRTTEAFF

V: TRBV6-1
size: NA
D: NA
J: TRBJ2-3
DNA: TGTGCCAGCAGTGAACAAGGGGTGGATACGCAGTATTTT
CDR3: CASSEQGVDTQYF

V: TRBV7-2
size: NA
D: NA
J: TRBJ1-5
DNA: TGTGCCAGCAGCGGGACGAATCAGCCCCAGCATTTT
CDR3: CASSGTNQPQHF

V: TRBV9
size: once
D: TRBD2
J: TRBJ2-1
DNA: TGTGCCAGCAGCGCTAGCGGGAGTAGTGGGAATGAGCAGTTCTTC
CDR3: CASSASGSSGNEQFF

V: TRBV7-2
size: once
D: NA
J: TRBJ1-5
DNA: TGTGCCAGCAGCTTATATACCCCCAATCAGCCCCAGCATTTT
CDR3: CASSLYTPNQPQHF

V: TRBV7-8
size: NA
D: NA
J: TRBJ2-5
DNA: TGTGCCAGCAGCTTAGCTGGGATTGAGACCCAGTACTTC
CDR3: CASSLAGIETQYF

V: TRBV6-1
size: once
D: NA
J: TRBJ2-5
DNA: TGTGCCAGCAGTGCACAGCAAGAGACCCAGTACTTC
CDR3: CASSAQQETQYF

V: TRBV30
size: once
D: NA
J: TRBJ1-1
DNA: TGTGCCTGGGGAGATCGGACTCAAAACGGGTACACTGAAGCTTTCTTT
CDR3: CAWGDRTQNGYTEAFF

V: TRBV5-6
size: NA
D: NA
J: TRBJ1-2
DNA: TGTGCCAGCAGCTTGGACTCATATGGCTACACCTTC
CDR3: CASSLDSYGYTF

V: TRBV2
size: NA
D: NA
J: TRBJ2-1
DNA: TGTGCCAGCAGTGACTTGGGCTACGGTCGCGGTGAGCAGTTCTTC
CDR3: CASSDLGYGRGEQFF

V: TRBV28
size: few
D: NA
J: TRBJ1-1
DNA: TGTGCCAGCACCTGGGGCGGTGGTACTGAAGCTTTCTTT
CDR3: CASTWGGGTEAFF

V: TRBV2
size: NA
D: NA
J: TRBJ2-1
DNA: TGTGCCAGCAGTTCTCTGAGCAATGAGCAGTTCTTC
CDR3: CASSSLSNEQFF

V: TRBV28
size: NA
D: NA
J: TRBJ1-1
DNA: TGTGCCAGCACCATCCAAACAGGGTTTGCTTTCTTT
CDR3: CASTIQTGFAFF

V: TRBV19
size: once
D: NA
J: TRBJ2-1
DNA: TGTGCCAGCTCAACTCCGGGATCCTTTTACAATGAGCAGTTCTTC
CDR3: CASSTPGSFYNEQFF

V: TRBV7-9
size: NA
D: NA
J: TRBJ1-6
DNA: TGTGCCACCCGGACAGATTTTTCACCCCTCCACTTT
CDR3: CATRTDFSPLHF

V: TRBV5-4
size: NA
D: NA
J: TRBJ2-2
DNA: TGTGCCAGCAGCTTCCCGCCTAACACCGGGGAGCTGTTTTTT
CDR3: CASSFPPNTGELFF

V: TRBV2
size: NA
D: NA
J: TRBJ2-5
DNA: TGTGCCAGCAGGCCCCCCCCAGTGGCGGGCCAAGAGACCCAGTACTTC
CDR3: CASRPPPVAGQETQYF

V: TRBV30
size: NA
D: NA
J: TRBJ1-2
DNA: TGTGCCTGGAGTTTACAAGGGAGCGGCTACACCTTC
CDR3: CAWSLQGSGYTF

V: TRBV7-2
size: NA
D: NA
J: TRBJ1-2
DNA: TGTGCCAGCAGCTCAGACGGGGGGTTCTATGGCTACACCTTC
CDR3: CASSSDGGFYGYTF

V: TRBV9
size: NA
D: NA
J: TRBJ1-1
DNA: TGTGCCAGCAGCCCCCCCGGCAGGGGTTGGAACACTGAAGCTTTCTTT
CDR3: CASSPPGRGWNTEAFF

V: TRBV5-1
size: few
D: NA
J: TRBJ1-1
DNA: TGCGCCAGCAGCTGGGAAGACTTGAACACTGAAGCTTTCTTT
CDR3: CASSWEDLNTEAFF

V: TRBV30
size: NA
D: NA
J: TRBJ1-1
DNA: TGTGCCTGGAGTGTACGTACAGGGCGGGCCTTT
CDR3: CAWSVRTGRAF

V: TRBV7-2
size: once
D: NA
J: TRBJ2-1
DNA: TGTGCCAGCAGCTTTCAGACTACGAATGAGCAGTTCTTC
CDR3: CASSFQTTNEQFF

V: TRBV28
size: once
D: NA
J: TRBJ2-3
DNA: TGTGCCAGCAGTTGGGCTAGCGGCACAGATACGCAGTATTTT
CDR3: CASSWASGTDTQYF

V: TRBV5-1
size: NA
D: NA
J: TRBJ1-2
DNA: TGCGCCAGCAGCTTGGATTGGAGGGGCTACACCTTC
CDR3: CASSLDWRGYTF

V: TRBV9
size: NA
D: NA
J: TRBJ2-1
DNA: TGTGCCAGCAGCGTAGACGGGTCCCCCTACAATGAGCAGTTCTTC
CDR3: CASSVDGSPYNEQFF

V: TRBV19
size: NA
D: TRBD1
J: TRBJ1-2
DNA: TGTGCCAGTAGTAAGACAGGGGGCCTAGATGGCTACACCTTC
CDR3: CASSKTGGLDGYTF

V: TRBV5-4
size: NA
D: NA
J: TRBJ2-1
DNA: TGTGCCAGCAGCTTGGTTGGGGGGTCCTACAATGAGCAGTTCTTC
CDR3: CASSLVGGSYNEQFF

V: TRBV28
size: NA
D: NA
J: TRBJ2-7
DNA: TGTGCCAGCAGTTTAATCGCGTCTCCCGGGGAGCAGTACTTC
CDR3: CASSLIASPGEQYF

V: TRBV7-9
size: NA
D: TRBD1
J: TRBJ1-4
DNA: TGTGCCAGCAACAGGGGACAGTCCTTTAATGAAAAACTGTTTTTT
CDR3: CASNRGQSFNEKLFF

V: TRBV6-5
size: NA
D: NA
J: TRBJ2-5
DNA: TGTGCCAGCAGCCAATCGGGGGTGCATAAAGAGACCCAGTACTTC
CDR3: CASSQSGVHKETQYF

V: TRBV18
size: NA
D: TRBD1
J: TRBJ1-2
DNA: TGTGCCAGCTCACCGGGACAGGGCTATGAGCGTGGTGGCTACACCTTC
CDR3: CASSPGQGYERGGYTF

V: TRBV11-3
size: NA
D: NA
J: TRBJ1-1
DNA: TGTGCCAGCAGCTCCCAGGGGAGCACTGAAGCTTTCTTT
CDR3: CASSSQGSTEAFF

V: TRBV7-9
size: NA
D: NA
J: TRBJ1-5
DNA: TGTGCCAGCAGCCCCAGTGGCGGGGGGAATCAGCCCCAGCATTTT
CDR3: CASSPSGGGNQPQHF

V: TRBV5-8
size: NA
D: TRBD1
J: TRBJ1-5
DNA: TGTGCCAGCAAAGCTTTAGGGACAGGGGGAGGCAATCAGCCCCAGCATTTT
CDR3: CASKALGTGGGNQPQHF

V: TRBV7-9
size: few
D: NA
J: TRBJ2-1
DNA: TGTGCCAGCAGCTTATGGGAGGTTTCGTCGAGTGAGCAGTTCTTC
CDR3: CASSLWEVSSSEQFF

V: TRBV2
size: NA
D: TRBD1
J: TRBJ1-2
DNA: TGTGCCAGCCAGCCCGGGACAGGGGTCGACTATGGCTACACCTTC
CDR3: CASQPGTGVDYGYTF

V: TRBV11-2
size: once
D: NA
J: TRBJ1-1
DNA: TGTGCCAGCAGCCCCCTAAATTTGGGGACGGGGGCCACTGAAGCTTTCTTT
CDR3: CASSPLNLGTGATEAFF

V: TRBV7-9
size: NA
D: NA
J: TRBJ1-4
DNA: TGTGCCAGCAGGTCCATTTCCGACAGAGGCGAAAAACTGTTTTTT
CDR3: CASRSISDRGEKLFF

V: TRBV9
size: NA
D: NA
J: TRBJ1-1
DNA: TGTGCCAGCAGCGTAGACCGGAGAGGCACTGAAGCTTTCTTT
CDR3: CASSVDRRGTEAFF

V: TRBV5-4
size: NA
D: TRBD1
J: TRBJ1-3
DNA: TGTGCCAGCAGCTTGACAGGGGATGAGGCTGGAAACACCATATATTTT
CDR3: CASSLTGDEAGNTIYF

V: TRBV5-5
size: NA
D: TRBD1
J: TRBJ1-1
DNA: TGTGCCAGCAGCTCCGGGACAGTCCCCACTGAAGCTTTCTTT
CDR3: CASSSGTVPTEAFF

V: TRBV10-3
size: NA
D: NA
J: TRBJ1-1
DNA: TGTGCCATCAGTGAGTCGGCTAACACTGAAGCTTTCTTT
CDR3: CAISESANTEAFF

V: TRBV7-2
size: NA
D: TRBD1
J: TRBJ1-2
DNA: TGTGCCAGCAATCAGGGGGCAGGGTATGGCTACACCTTC
CDR3: CASNQGAGYGYTF

V: TRBV29-1
size: NA
D: NA
J: TRBJ1-2
DNA: TGCAGCGTTGAAAAGGGCTATGGCTACACCTTC
CDR3: CSVEKGYGYTF